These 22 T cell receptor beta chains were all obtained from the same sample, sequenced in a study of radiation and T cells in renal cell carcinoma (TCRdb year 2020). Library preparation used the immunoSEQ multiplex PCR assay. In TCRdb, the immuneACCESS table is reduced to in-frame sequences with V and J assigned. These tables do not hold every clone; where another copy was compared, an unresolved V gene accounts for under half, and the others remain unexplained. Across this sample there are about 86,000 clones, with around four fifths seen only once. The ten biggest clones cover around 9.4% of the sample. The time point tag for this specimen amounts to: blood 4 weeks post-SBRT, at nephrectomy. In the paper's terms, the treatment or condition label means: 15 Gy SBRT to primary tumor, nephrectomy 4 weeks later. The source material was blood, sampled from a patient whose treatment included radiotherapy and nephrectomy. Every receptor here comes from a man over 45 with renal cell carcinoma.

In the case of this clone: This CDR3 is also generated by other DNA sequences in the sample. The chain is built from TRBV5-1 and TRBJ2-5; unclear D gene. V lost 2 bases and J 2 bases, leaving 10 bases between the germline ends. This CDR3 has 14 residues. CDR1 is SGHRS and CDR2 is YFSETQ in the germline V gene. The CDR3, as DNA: TGCGCCAGCAGCTTAGCAGGATATCAAGAGACCCAGTACTTC. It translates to CASSLAGYQETQYF.

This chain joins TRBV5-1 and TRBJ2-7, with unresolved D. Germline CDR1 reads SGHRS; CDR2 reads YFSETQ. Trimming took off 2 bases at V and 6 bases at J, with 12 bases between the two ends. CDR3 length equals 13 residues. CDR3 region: CASSFLSGSEQYF. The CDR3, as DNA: TGCGCCAGCAGCTTCTTGTCAGGTAGCGAGCAGTACTTC.

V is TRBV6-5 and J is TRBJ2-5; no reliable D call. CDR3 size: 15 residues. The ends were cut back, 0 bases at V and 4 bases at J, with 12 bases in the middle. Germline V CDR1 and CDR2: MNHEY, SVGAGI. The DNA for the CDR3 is TGTGCCAGCAGTTACTCCGGTTTCGACGGAGAGACCCAGTACTTC. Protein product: CASSYSGFDGETQYF.

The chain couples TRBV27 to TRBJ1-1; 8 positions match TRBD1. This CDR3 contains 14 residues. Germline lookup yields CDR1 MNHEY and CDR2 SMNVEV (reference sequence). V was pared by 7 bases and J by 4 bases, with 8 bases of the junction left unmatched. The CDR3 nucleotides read TGTGCCAGCACTAAGACAGGGGAGGGCACTGAAGCTTTCTTT. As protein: CASTKTGEGTEAFF.

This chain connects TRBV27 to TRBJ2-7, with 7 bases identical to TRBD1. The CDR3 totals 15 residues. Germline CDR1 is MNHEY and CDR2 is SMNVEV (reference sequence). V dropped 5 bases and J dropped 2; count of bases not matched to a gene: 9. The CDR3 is CASSATGVLPYEQYF. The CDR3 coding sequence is TGTGCCAGCAGTGCCACAGGGGTCCTACCCTACGAGCAGTACTTC.

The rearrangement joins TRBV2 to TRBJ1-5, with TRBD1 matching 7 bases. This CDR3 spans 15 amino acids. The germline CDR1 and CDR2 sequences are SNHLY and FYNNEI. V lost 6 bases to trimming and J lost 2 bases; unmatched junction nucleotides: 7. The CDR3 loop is CASSQQGNGNQPQHF. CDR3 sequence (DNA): TGTGCCAGCAGCCAACAGGGGAATGGCAATCAGCCCCAGCATTTT.

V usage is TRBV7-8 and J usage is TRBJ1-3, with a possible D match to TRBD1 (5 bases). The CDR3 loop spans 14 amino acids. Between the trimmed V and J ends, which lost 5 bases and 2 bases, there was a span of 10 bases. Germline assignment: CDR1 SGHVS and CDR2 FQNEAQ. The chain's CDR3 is CASSPRTTGNTIYF. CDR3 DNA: TGTGCCAGCAGCCCGCGGACAACTGGAAACACCATATATTTT.

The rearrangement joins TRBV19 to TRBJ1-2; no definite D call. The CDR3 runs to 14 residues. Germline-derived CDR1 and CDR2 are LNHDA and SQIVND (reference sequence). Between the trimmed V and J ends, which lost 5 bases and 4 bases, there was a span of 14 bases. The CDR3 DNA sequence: TGTGCCAGTAGTCGGGCCCCCCCGGGCTATGGCTACACCTTC. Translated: CASSRAPPGYGYTF.

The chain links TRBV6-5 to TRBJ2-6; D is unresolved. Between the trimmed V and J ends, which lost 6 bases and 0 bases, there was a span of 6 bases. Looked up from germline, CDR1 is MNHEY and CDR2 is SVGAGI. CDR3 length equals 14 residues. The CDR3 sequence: CASRRGSGANVLTF. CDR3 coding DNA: TGTGCCAGCAGGCGAGGCTCTGGGGCCAACGTCCTGACTTTC.

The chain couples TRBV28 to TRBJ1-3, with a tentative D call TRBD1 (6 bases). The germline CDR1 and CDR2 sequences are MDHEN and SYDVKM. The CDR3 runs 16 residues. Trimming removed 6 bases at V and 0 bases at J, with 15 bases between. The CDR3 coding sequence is TGTGCCAGCAGCACGAACAGGGCCCGCTCTGGAAACACCATATATTTT. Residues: CASSTNRARSGNTIYF.

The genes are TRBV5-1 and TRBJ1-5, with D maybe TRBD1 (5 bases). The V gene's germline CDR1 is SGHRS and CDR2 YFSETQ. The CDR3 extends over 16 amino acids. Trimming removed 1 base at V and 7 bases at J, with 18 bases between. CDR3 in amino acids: CASSLSRAGRKQPQHF. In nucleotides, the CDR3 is TGCGCCAGCAGCTTGTCCCGGGCAGGGAGGAAGCAGCCCCAGCATTTT.

Here the CDR3 reads CASRWTGDTGELFF. CDR3 nucleotides: TGTGCCAGTAGGTGGACAGGGGACACCGGGGAGCTGTTTTTT. J is TRBJ2-2 and V is TRBV19, with TRBD1 matching 9 bases. V trimming: 6 bases; J trimming: 3 bases; junction bases outside the gene matches: 2. Germline V gives CDR1 LNHDA, CDR2 SQIVND (reference sequence). The CDR3 spans 14 residues.

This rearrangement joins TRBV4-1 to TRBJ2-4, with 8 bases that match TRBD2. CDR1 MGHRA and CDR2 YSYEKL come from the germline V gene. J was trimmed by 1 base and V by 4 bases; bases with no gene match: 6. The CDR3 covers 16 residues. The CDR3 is CASSLSGNGAKNIQYF. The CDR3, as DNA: TGCGCCAGCAGCCTTAGCGGGAATGGGGCCAAAAACATTCAGTACTTC.

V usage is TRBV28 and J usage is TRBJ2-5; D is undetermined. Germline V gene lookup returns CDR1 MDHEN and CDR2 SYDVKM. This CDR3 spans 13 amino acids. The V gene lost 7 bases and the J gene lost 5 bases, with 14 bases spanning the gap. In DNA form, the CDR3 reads TGTGCCAGCACTGAGGTGGGTCCTGAGACCCAGTACTTC. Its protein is CASTEVGPETQYF.

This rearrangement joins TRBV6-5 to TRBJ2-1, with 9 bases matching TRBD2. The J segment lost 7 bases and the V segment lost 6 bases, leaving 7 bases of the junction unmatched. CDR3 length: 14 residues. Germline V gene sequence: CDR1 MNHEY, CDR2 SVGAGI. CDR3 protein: CASRPGLAINEQFF. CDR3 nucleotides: TGTGCCAGCAGGCCGGGACTAGCTATTAATGAGCAGTTCTTC.

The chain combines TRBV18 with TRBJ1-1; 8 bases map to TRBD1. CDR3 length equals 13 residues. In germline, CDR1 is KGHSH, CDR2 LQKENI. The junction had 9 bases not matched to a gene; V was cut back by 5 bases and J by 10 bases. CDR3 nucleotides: TGTGCCAGCTCAGCCGGACAGGGCAAAGCAGCTTTCTTT. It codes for CASSAGQGKAAFF.

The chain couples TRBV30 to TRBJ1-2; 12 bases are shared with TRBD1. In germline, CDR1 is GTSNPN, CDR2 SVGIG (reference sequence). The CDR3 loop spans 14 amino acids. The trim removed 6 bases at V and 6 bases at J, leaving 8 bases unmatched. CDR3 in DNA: TGTGCCTGCTCCGGGACAGGGGGCGGGAATGGCTACACCTTC. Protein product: CACSGTGGGNGYTF.

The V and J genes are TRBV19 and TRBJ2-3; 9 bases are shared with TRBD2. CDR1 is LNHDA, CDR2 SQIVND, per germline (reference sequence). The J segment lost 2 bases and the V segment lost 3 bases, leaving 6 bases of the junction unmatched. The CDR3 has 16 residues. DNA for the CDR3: TGTGCCAGTAGTATCTATAGCGGGGGACTCACAGATACGCAGTATTTT. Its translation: CASSIYSGGLTDTQYF.

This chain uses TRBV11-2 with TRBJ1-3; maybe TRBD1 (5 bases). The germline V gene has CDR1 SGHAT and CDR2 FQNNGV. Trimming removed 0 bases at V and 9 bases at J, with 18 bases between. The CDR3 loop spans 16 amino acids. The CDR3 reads CASSLDSSLNGGTIYF. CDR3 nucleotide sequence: TGTGCCAGCAGCTTAGATTCGAGCCTCAACGGGGGCACCATATATTTT.

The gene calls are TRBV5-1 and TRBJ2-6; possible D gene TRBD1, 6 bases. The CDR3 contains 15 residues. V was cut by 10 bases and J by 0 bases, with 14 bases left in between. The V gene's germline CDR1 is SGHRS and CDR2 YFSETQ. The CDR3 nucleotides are TGCGCCTGCTCGACGGGACACTCTGGGGCCAACGTCCTGACTTTC. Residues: CACSTGHSGANVLTF.

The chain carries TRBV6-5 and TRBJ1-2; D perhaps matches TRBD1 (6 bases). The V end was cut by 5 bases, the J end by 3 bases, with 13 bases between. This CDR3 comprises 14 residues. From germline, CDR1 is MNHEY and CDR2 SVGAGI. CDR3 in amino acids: CASSPETGYYGYTF. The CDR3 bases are TGTGCCAGCAGTCCCGAGACAGGATACTATGGCTACACCTTC.

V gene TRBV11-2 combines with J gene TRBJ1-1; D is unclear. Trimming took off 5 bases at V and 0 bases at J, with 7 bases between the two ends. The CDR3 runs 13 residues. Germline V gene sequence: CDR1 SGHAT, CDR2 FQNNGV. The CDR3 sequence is CASSMNVNTEAFF. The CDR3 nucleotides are TGTGCCAGCAGCATGAACGTGAACACTGAAGCTTTCTTT.